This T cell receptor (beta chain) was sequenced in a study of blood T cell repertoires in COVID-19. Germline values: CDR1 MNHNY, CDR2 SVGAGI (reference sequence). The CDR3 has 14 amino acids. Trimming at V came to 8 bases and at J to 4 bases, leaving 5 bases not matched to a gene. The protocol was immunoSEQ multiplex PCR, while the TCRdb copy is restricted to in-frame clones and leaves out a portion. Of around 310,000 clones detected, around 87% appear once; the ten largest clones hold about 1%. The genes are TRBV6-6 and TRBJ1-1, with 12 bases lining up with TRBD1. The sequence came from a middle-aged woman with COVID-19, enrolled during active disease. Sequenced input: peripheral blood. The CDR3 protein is CASPGTGGPTEAFF. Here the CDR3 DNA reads TGTGCCAGCCCGGGGACAGGGGGCCCCACTGAAGCTTTCTTT.